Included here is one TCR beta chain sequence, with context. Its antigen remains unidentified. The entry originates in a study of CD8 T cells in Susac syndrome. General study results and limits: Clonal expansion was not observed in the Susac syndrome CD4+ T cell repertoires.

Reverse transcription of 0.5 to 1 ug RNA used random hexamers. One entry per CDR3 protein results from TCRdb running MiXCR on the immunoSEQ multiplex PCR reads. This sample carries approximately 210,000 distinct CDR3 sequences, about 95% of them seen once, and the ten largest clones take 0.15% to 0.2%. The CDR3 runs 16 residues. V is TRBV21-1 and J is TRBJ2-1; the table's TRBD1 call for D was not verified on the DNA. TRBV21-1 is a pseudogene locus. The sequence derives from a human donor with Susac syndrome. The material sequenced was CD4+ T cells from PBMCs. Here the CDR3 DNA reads TGTGCCAGCAGCGCTCTTCAGGGTGCCTCCTACAATGAGCAGTTCTTC. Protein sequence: CASSALQGASYNEQFF.